Listed below are T cell receptor beta chains from one sample, sequenced in a study of OX40 agonist ivuxolimab in advanced cancers. Sequencing was performed with immunoSEQ multiplex PCR; in TCRdb, only in-frame clones are kept and a portion is missing. Of tens of thousands of clones listed, about 86% are singletons. Sample: CD4+ or CD8+ T cells sorted from blood, taken in a trial of the OX40 agonist ivuxolimab. The receptors here all came from an adult with an advanced solid tumor such as melanoma, head and neck, liver or kidney cancer. CDR3s include the opening cysteine and the closing phenylalanine or tryptophan. D genes are given only for firm matches. Expanded clones are given a class, and other clones once, few, many or no size at all.

J gene: TRBJ2-5
clone size: NA
V gene: TRBV9
D gene: TRBD2
CDR3 DNA: TGTGCCAGCAGCGTAGGGCTAGCGGGTCGGGAGACCCAGTACTTC
CDR3 protein: CASSVGLAGRETQYF

J gene: TRBJ2-1
clone size: once
V gene: TRBV9
D gene: NA
CDR3 DNA: TGTGCCAGCAGCGTGGGCTGGAACAATGAGCAGTTCTTC
CDR3 protein: CASSVGWNNEQFF

J gene: TRBJ2-6
clone size: NA
V gene: TRBV11-3
D gene: TRBD2
CDR3 DNA: TGTGCCAGCACCTTGGGGGGGAGAGCTGGGGCCAACGTCCTGACTTTC
CDR3 protein: CASTLGGRAGANVLTF

J gene: TRBJ1-2
clone size: NA
V gene: TRBV5-1
D gene: TRBD1
CDR3 DNA: TGCGCCAGCAGCTTGAGGGGACAGGAGGGGACTAAGGATGGCTACACCTTC
CDR3 protein: CASSLRGQEGTKDGYTF

J gene: TRBJ2-3
clone size: NA
V gene: TRBV28
D gene: NA
CDR3 DNA: TGTGCCAGCGGGGGGACATATCTTAGCACAGATACGCAGTATTTT
CDR3 protein: CASGGTYLSTDTQYF

J gene: TRBJ2-7
clone size: once
V gene: TRBV7-3
D gene: NA
CDR3 DNA: TGTGCCAGCAGCTTAGCCGCCTTCTCAGGCGCCGAGCAGTACTTC
CDR3 protein: CASSLAAFSGAEQYF

J gene: TRBJ1-2
clone size: NA
V gene: TRBV19
D gene: NA
CDR3 DNA: TGTGCCAGTAGTGAGAACTATGGCTACACCTTC
CDR3 protein: CASSENYGYTF

J gene: TRBJ1-2
clone size: NA
V gene: TRBV5-4
D gene: TRBD1
CDR3 DNA: TGTGCCAGCAGCTTAAGACAGGGGAGCTATGGCTACACCTTC
CDR3 protein: CASSLRQGSYGYTF

J gene: TRBJ1-5
clone size: NA
V gene: TRBV6-5
D gene: NA
CDR3 DNA: TGTGCCAGCAGCAAGGGGAGTGATCAGCCCCAGCATTTT
CDR3 protein: CASSKGSDQPQHF

J gene: TRBJ1-2
clone size: NA
V gene: TRBV7-9
D gene: NA
CDR3 DNA: TGTGCCAGCAGCTTAGTGAGATTAGAGGGCTACACCTTC
CDR3 protein: CASSLVRLEGYTF

J gene: TRBJ2-1
clone size: NA
V gene: TRBV18
D gene: TRBD1
CDR3 DNA: TGTGCCAGCTCACGGACAGGGATGATGAAGGATGAGCAGTTCTTC
CDR3 protein: CASSRTGMMKDEQFF

J gene: TRBJ2-3
clone size: NA
V gene: TRBV29-1
D gene: TRBD1
CDR3 DNA: TGCAGCGCTTCGACAGGGTTTAGTGGAGATACGCAGTATTTT
CDR3 protein: CSASTGFSGDTQYF

J gene: TRBJ1-2
clone size: NA
V gene: TRBV2
D gene: NA
CDR3 DNA: TGTGCCAGCAGTGAGGGGAAAGTTAACTATGGCTACACCTTC
CDR3 protein: CASSEGKVNYGYTF

J gene: TRBJ2-7
clone size: NA
V gene: TRBV11-3
D gene: NA
CDR3 DNA: TGTGCCAGCAGCAATGTCTACGAGCAGTACTTC
CDR3 protein: CASSNVYEQYF

J gene: TRBJ2-7
clone size: NA
V gene: TRBV19
D gene: NA
CDR3 DNA: TGTGCCAGTAGTATCTCCTCGACTAGACTATACGAGCAGTACTTC
CDR3 protein: CASSISSTRLYEQYF

J gene: TRBJ2-1
clone size: NA
V gene: TRBV11-2
D gene: TRBD2
CDR3 DNA: TGTGCCAGCAGCTCCAGACTAGCGGGAATCCATAATGAGCAGTTCTTC
CDR3 protein: CASSSRLAGIHNEQFF